This T cell receptor (beta chain) was observed in a study of regulatory T cells in long-lasting Graves disease. Whole-study results and caveats: Favoring TRBV28, TRBJ1-2 and TRBJ2-5 was a feature seen in persistent disease. Since the sample size was small, accuracy may have been reduced. Fewer public clonotypes were shared by new patients (966) than by persistent patients (2,741).

This clonotype showed up many times. Its antigen is still unknown. Noted time point: persistent/refractory GD, antithyroid drugs over 5 years with positive TRAb. PBMC-derived RNA was used for the TCR library. Graves' disease diagnosis relied on American Thyroid Association guidelines. Library construction for TCR beta used iRepertoire HTBI primers and Arm-PCR of CDR3 regions. Each CDR3 protein gets one entry after TCRdb re-called the multiplex PCR reads with MiXCR. The top ten hold over 25% of the sample, which has roughly 300,000 distinct CDR3 sequences, around 20% seen once. V was shortened by 4 bases and J by 0 bases, with 12 bases between the two germline ends. The CDR3 loop spans 15 amino acids. The germline gives CDR1 MDHEN, CDR2 SYDVKM.

The sample was peripheral blood mononuclear cells (PBMCs), taken when the disease was refractory, from a patient treated with antithyroid drugs. The source is a female donor with Graves disease. The V call is TRBV28, the J call TRBJ1-1; D uncertain. The CDR3 loop is CASSSHSPVNTEAFF. The CDR3 DNA sequence: TGTGCCAGCAGTTCCCACAGCCCAGTGAACACTGAAGCTTTCTTT.